This T cell receptor beta chain was documented in a study of OX40 agonist ivuxolimab in advanced cancers. Study-wide background: An agonistic human IgG2 monoclonal antibody against OX40 (CD134) was given. While on treatment, patients had intravenous ivuxolimab at 0.01 to 10 mg/kg every 2 weeks. General study points: On average, CD8+ T cells showed a greater number of expanded clones than CD4+.

Assay used: immunoSEQ multiplex PCR; TCRdb lists only in-frame clones, some missing. Among around 100,000 clones listed, about 90% were seen once. V lost 3 bases and J lost 5, with 5 bases in between. CDR1 is DFQATT and CDR2 is SNEGSKA in the germline V gene (reference sequence). The length of the CDR3 is 11 residues. Remarks on this clone: Its target is unknown.

V gene TRBV20-1 combines with J gene TRBJ2-4; no definite D call. The sequence derives from an adult with an advanced solid tumor such as melanoma, head and neck, liver or kidney cancer. This sample comprised CD4+ or CD8+ T cells sorted from blood, obtained in a trial of the OX40 agonist ivuxolimab. The CDR3 DNA follows: TGCAGTGCTAGTCCCCAAAACATTCAGTACTTC. Translating gives CSASPQNIQYF.